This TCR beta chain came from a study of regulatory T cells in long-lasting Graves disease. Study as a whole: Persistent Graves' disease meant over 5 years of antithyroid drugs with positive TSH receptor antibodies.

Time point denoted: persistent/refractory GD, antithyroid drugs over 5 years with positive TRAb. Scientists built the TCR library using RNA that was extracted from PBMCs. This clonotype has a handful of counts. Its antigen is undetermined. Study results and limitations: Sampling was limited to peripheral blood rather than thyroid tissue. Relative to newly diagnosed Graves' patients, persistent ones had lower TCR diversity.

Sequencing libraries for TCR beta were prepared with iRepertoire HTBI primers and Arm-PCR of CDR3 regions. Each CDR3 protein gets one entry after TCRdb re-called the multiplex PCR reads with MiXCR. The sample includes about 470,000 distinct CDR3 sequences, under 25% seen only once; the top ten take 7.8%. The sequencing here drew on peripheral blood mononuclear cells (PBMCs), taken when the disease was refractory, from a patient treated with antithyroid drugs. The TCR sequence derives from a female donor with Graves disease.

CDR3 loop: CASSLGSGIGNTIYF. DNA for the CDR3: TGTGCCAGCAGTTTAGGGTCGGGAATCGGAAACACCATATATTTT. The chain couples TRBV27 to TRBJ1-3; D unclear. Germline lookup yields CDR1 MNHEY and CDR2 SMNVEV (reference sequence). V shed 2 bases and J shed 4 bases, with 12 bases lying between them. The CDR3 is made up of 15 amino acids.